These 6 T cell receptor beta chains were all obtained from the same sample, sequenced in a study of T-cell reconstitution after alpha-beta-depleted transplantation in children (dated by TCRdb to the mid-2010s). Library preparation used PCR. The instrument given in TCRdb is Illumina HiSeq 2500. Molecular barcoding was employed in the preparation of TCR libraries, with unique molecular identifiers being used to normalize TCRbeta repertoire quantification. Through fastp at Q25 and MiXCR, TCRdb rebuilt clones from the public reads, retaining in-frame beta chains. Entries that share a CDR3 protein sequence are merged under the most common genes and DNA. This sample lists approximately 400,000 distinct CDR3 sequences; approximately 10% were detected once. Approximately 5% of the sample belongs to the ten largest clones. The specimen was PBMCs from the stem cell graft donor, collected from the stem cell graft. These receptor sequences come from a human donor who donated a stem cell graft to a child with acute myeloid leukemia.

This clonotype was counted between two and nine times. V gene TRBV9 combines with J gene TRBJ1-1, with a possible D match to TRBD1 (6 bases). V lost 2 bases and J lost 2, with 13 bases in between. Germline V gives CDR1 SGDLS, CDR2 YYNGEE. This CDR3 spans 15 amino acids. The DNA for the CDR3 is TGTGCCAGCAGCGTGGAGGGACACCGTAACACTGAAGCTTTCTTT. This codes for CASSVEGHRNTEAFF.

This clonotype was detected many times. The rearrangement uses TRBV5-1 and TRBJ2-1, with a weak D call TRBD1 (6 bases). The V and J ends lost 4 bases and 3 bases respectively, with 17 bases between them. The CDR3 contains 16 residues. In germline, CDR1 is SGHRS, CDR2 YFSETQ. DNA for the CDR3: TGCGCCAGCAGCCCGGACGGGACAAGGGACTACAATGAGCAGTTCTTC. This codes for CASSPDGTRDYNEQFF.

This clonotype has more than one count but fewer than ten. This chain uses TRBV20-1 with TRBJ2-5; D ambiguous. The V end was cut by 0 bases, the J end by 4 bases, with 12 bases between. The CDR3 loop spans 14 amino acids. CDR1 is DFQATT, CDR2 SNEGSKA, per germline (reference sequence). CDR3 residues: CSARERSGGETQYF. The DNA for the CDR3 is TGCAGTGCTAGAGAACGGTCGGGCGGAGAGACCCAGTACTTC.

The chain carries TRBV7-9 and TRBJ1-2, with 9 bases aligning to TRBD1. V was pared by 4 bases and J by 4 bases, with 4 bases of the junction left unmatched. The V gene's germline CDR1 is SEHNR and CDR2 FQNEAQ (reference sequence). The CDR3 totals 14 residues. CDR3 nucleotide sequence: TGTGCCAGCAGCTATACAGGGGGCGGCTATGGCTACACCTTC. Its translation is CASSYTGGGYGYTF.

The rearrangement uses TRBV18 and TRBJ2-7; 11 nucleotides align to TRBD2. Germline assignment: CDR1 KGHSH and CDR2 LQKENI. The trim removed 3 bases at V and 4 bases at J, leaving 8 bases unmatched. The CDR3 is 16 residues long. Written as DNA, the CDR3 is TGTGCCAGCTCACCCACGGGACTAGCGGCCAGTTACGAGCAGTACTTC. This sequence encodes CASSPTGLAASYEQYF.

The V call is TRBV20-1, the J call TRBJ1-4, with D tentatively TRBD1 (5 bases). Germline V gene sequence: CDR1 DFQATT, CDR2 SNEGSKA (reference sequence). The CDR3 contains 14 residues. Trimming removed 4 bases from V and 2 bases from J, with 11 bases in between. The CDR3 is CSANRPGTNEKLFF. CDR3 coding DNA: TGCAGTGCTAACCGTCCAGGGACTAATGAAAAACTGTTTTTT.